This is a list of T cell receptor beta chains from one sample in a study of T cell responses to AZD1222 COVID-19 vaccine. Repertoires were generated with immunoSEQ multiplex PCR, while TCRdb's copy carries only in-frame clones and drops some. The data show approximately 200,000 clones, roughly 94% seen once. This sample comprised peripheral blood, obtained 28 days after the second dose of the MenACWY control vaccine. Receptors were obtained from an adult who received the MenACWY meningococcal vaccine as a control. CDR3s include the opening cysteine and the closing phenylalanine or tryptophan. Fields, in order: clone size, J gene, V gene, D gene, CDR3 protein, CDR3 DNA. The D gene is left open where the match is weak. A row's size may be missing; if present it is once, few, many or a size class.

clone_size: -
j_call: TRBJ1-6
v_call: TRBV3-1/TRBV3-2
d_call: -
cdr3_aa: CASSSKLGLTPLHF
cdr3_nt: TGTGCCAGCTCTTCTAAGTTGGGTCTTACACCCCTCCACTTT

clone_size: -
j_call: TRBJ1-2
v_call: TRBV9
d_call: TRBD1
cdr3_aa: CASSVDPGTADYGYTF
cdr3_nt: TGTGCCAGCAGCGTAGATCCCGGGACAGCGGACTATGGCTACACCTTC

clone_size: -
j_call: TRBJ1-6
v_call: TRBV27
d_call: -
cdr3_aa: CASSLQGSPLHF
cdr3_nt: TGTGCCAGCAGTCTACAGGGCTCACCCCTCCACTTT

clone_size: -
j_call: TRBJ2-3
v_call: TRBV3-1/TRBV3-2
d_call: TRBD2
cdr3_aa: CASSQSGRARTDTQYF
cdr3_nt: TGTGCCAGCAGCCAGAGCGGGAGGGCCAGGACAGATACGCAGTATTTT

clone_size: -
j_call: TRBJ2-3
v_call: TRBV24-1
d_call: -
cdr3_aa: CATSDFGYKEGTDTQYF
cdr3_nt: TGTGCCACCAGTGATTTCGGCTATAAAGAGGGCACAGATACGCAGTATTTT

clone_size: -
j_call: TRBJ2-1
v_call: TRBV11-2
d_call: -
cdr3_aa: CASSSIHRKSSYNEQFF
cdr3_nt: TGTGCCAGCAGCTCCATCCACAGGAAAAGCTCCTACAATGAGCAGTTCTTC

clone_size: -
j_call: TRBJ2-7
v_call: TRBV27
d_call: TRBD2
cdr3_aa: CASPGLALSYEQYF
cdr3_nt: TGTGCCAGCCCGGGACTAGCTTTATCCTACGAGCAGTACTTC

clone_size: -
j_call: TRBJ1-3
v_call: TRBV2
d_call: -
cdr3_aa: CASSVGSSGNTIYF
cdr3_nt: TGTGCCAGCAGTGTAGGTAGCTCTGGAAACACCATATATTTT

clone_size: -
j_call: TRBJ2-1
v_call: TRBV9
d_call: TRBD2
cdr3_aa: CASSVGLAGTDEQFF
cdr3_nt: TGTGCCAGCAGCGTAGGCCTAGCGGGAACGGACGAGCAGTTCTTC

clone_size: -
j_call: TRBJ1-2
v_call: TRBV19
d_call: -
cdr3_aa: CASSPIPGSYGYTF
cdr3_nt: TGTGCCAGTAGTCCTATACCGGGCTCCTATGGCTACACCTTC

clone_size: -
j_call: TRBJ1-2
v_call: TRBV30
d_call: -
cdr3_aa: CAWSVRRLRGNTF
cdr3_nt: TGTGCCTGGAGTGTACGACGCCTGAGGGGGAACACCTTC

clone_size: once
j_call: TRBJ1-2
v_call: TRBV2
d_call: -
cdr3_aa: CASSGYGYTF
cdr3_nt: TGTGCCAGCTCAGGCTATGGCTACACCTTC

clone_size: -
j_call: TRBJ2-3
v_call: TRBV5-8
d_call: -
cdr3_aa: CASSRSQADTQYF
cdr3_nt: TGTGCCAGCAGTCGATCCCAGGCAGATACGCAGTATTTT

clone_size: -
j_call: TRBJ2-3
v_call: TRBV29-1
d_call: TRBD2
cdr3_aa: CSGIAGVTDTQYF
cdr3_nt: TGCAGTGGGATAGCGGGAGTCACAGATACGCAGTATTTT

clone_size: -
j_call: TRBJ1-6
v_call: TRBV7-8
d_call: TRBD1
cdr3_aa: CASSSDRVSPLHF
cdr3_nt: TGTGCCAGCAGCTCAGACAGGGTTTCACCCCTCCACTTT

clone_size: -
j_call: TRBJ2-7
v_call: TRBV6-5
d_call: -
cdr3_aa: CASLGQTYEQYF
cdr3_nt: TGTGCCAGCTTAGGACAGACCTACGAGCAGTACTTC

clone_size: -
j_call: TRBJ2-1
v_call: TRBV29-1
d_call: TRBD1
cdr3_aa: CSVDRTGGLYNEQFF
cdr3_nt: TGCAGCGTTGATCGTACAGGGGGCCTTTACAATGAGCAGTTCTTC

clone_size: -
j_call: TRBJ1-1
v_call: TRBV6-5
d_call: TRBD1
cdr3_aa: CASRDRGQAFF
cdr3_nt: TGTGCCAGCAGGGACAGGGGGCAAGCTTTCTTT

clone_size: -
j_call: TRBJ2-7
v_call: TRBV5-1
d_call: TRBD1
cdr3_aa: CASRFRQGAYEQYF
cdr3_nt: TGCGCCAGCAGGTTTAGACAGGGGGCCTACGAGCAGTACTTC

clone_size: -
j_call: TRBJ1-1
v_call: TRBV5-1
d_call: -
cdr3_aa: CASSPLGVGVTEAFF
cdr3_nt: TGCGCCAGCAGCCCTTTGGGGGTCGGGGTCACTGAAGCTTTCTTT

clone_size: -
j_call: TRBJ1-4
v_call: TRBV5-4
d_call: TRBD1
cdr3_aa: CASSSGQGREKLFF
cdr3_nt: TGTGCCAGCAGCTCAGGACAGGGAAGGGAAAAACTGTTTTTT

clone_size: -
j_call: TRBJ2-5
v_call: TRBV27
d_call: TRBD1
cdr3_aa: CASSFSGGQETQYF
cdr3_nt: TGTGCCAGCAGTTTCTCAGGGGGCCAAGAGACCCAGTACTTC

clone_size: -
j_call: TRBJ1-4
v_call: TRBV4-1
d_call: -
cdr3_aa: CASSQAGSYEKLFF
cdr3_nt: TGCGCCAGCAGCCAGGCAGGGTCCTATGAAAAACTGTTTTTT

clone_size: -
j_call: TRBJ2-2
v_call: TRBV7-2
d_call: -
cdr3_aa: CASSFQGKNTGELFF
cdr3_nt: TGTGCCAGCAGCTTTCAGGGAAAGAACACCGGGGAGCTGTTTTTT

clone_size: -
j_call: TRBJ2-4
v_call: TRBV5-4
d_call: -
cdr3_aa: CASSLGGTDKNIQYF
cdr3_nt: TGTGCCAGCAGCTTGGGCGGGACAGATAAAAACATTCAGTACTTC

clone_size: -
j_call: TRBJ1-4
v_call: TRBV2
d_call: TRBD1
cdr3_aa: CATRARDRDNEKLFF
cdr3_nt: TGTGCCACGAGAGCAAGGGACAGGGATAATGAAAAACTGTTTTTT

clone_size: once
j_call: TRBJ2-4
v_call: TRBV28
d_call: TRBD1
cdr3_aa: CASSNRGSTKNIQYF
cdr3_nt: TGTGCCAGCAGTAACAGGGGGTCAACCAAAAACATTCAGTACTTC

clone_size: -
j_call: TRBJ2-7
v_call: TRBV14
d_call: -
cdr3_aa: CASSHTGQRWYEQYF
cdr3_nt: TGTGCCAGCAGCCACACGGGACAAAGGTGGTACGAGCAGTACTTC

clone_size: -
j_call: TRBJ1-3
v_call: TRBV5-1
d_call: -
cdr3_aa: CASSPRGVDSGNTIYF
cdr3_nt: TGCGCCAGCAGCCCCCGGGGGGTTGACTCTGGAAACACCATATATTTT

clone_size: -
j_call: TRBJ1-2
v_call: TRBV28
d_call: -
cdr3_aa: CASSPGTSGYTF
cdr3_nt: TGTGCCAGCAGTCCCGGGACCTCTGGCTACACCTTC

clone_size: few
j_call: TRBJ1-2
v_call: TRBV15
d_call: -
cdr3_aa: CATSREEVPYGYTF
cdr3_nt: TGTGCCACCAGCAGAGAGGAGGTACCCTATGGCTACACCTTC

clone_size: -
j_call: TRBJ2-7
v_call: TRBV9
d_call: TRBD1
cdr3_aa: CASSGQGAYEQYF
cdr3_nt: TGTGCCAGCAGCGGACAGGGGGCCTACGAGCAGTACTTC

clone_size: -
j_call: TRBJ2-7
v_call: TRBV28
d_call: -
cdr3_aa: CASTPGLNSYEQYF
cdr3_nt: TGTGCCAGCACGCCGGGACTGAACTCCTACGAGCAGTACTTC

clone_size: -
j_call: TRBJ2-5
v_call: TRBV7-2
d_call: TRBD2
cdr3_aa: CASAPGLAGGGRVETQYF
cdr3_nt: TGTGCCAGCGCGCCGGGACTAGCGGGGGGGGGAAGAGTTGAGACCCAGTACTTC

clone_size: -
j_call: TRBJ2-5
v_call: TRBV6-2/TRBV6-3
d_call: -
cdr3_aa: CASSPWGVTGLQETQYF
cdr3_nt: TGTGCCAGCAGCCCATGGGGTGTAACGGGGCTACAAGAGACCCAGTACTTC

clone_size: -
j_call: TRBJ2-5
v_call: TRBV7-2
d_call: -
cdr3_aa: CASSLGSLSRGTQYF
cdr3_nt: TGTGCCAGCAGCTTAGGGTCCCTCTCTCGGGGGACCCAGTACTTC

clone_size: -
j_call: TRBJ2-7
v_call: TRBV6-4
d_call: TRBD1
cdr3_aa: CASSQNPGQGYEQYF
cdr3_nt: TGTGCCAGCAGCCAGAACCCGGGACAGGGTTACGAGCAGTACTTC

clone_size: few
j_call: TRBJ2-3
v_call: TRBV7-9
d_call: -
cdr3_aa: CASSLTDTQYF
cdr3_nt: TGTGCCAGCAGCTTAACAGATACGCAGTATTTT

clone_size: -
j_call: TRBJ1-5
v_call: TRBV4-3
d_call: -
cdr3_aa: CASSQRVGPGSEPQHF
cdr3_nt: TGCGCCAGCAGCCAAAGGGTAGGGCCAGGTTCCGAGCCCCAGCATTTT

clone_size: -
j_call: TRBJ1-1
v_call: TRBV5-4
d_call: -
cdr3_aa: CASSLGQALNTEAFF
cdr3_nt: TGTGCCAGCAGCTTGGGACAGGCTCTCAACACTGAAGCTTTCTTT

clone_size: -
j_call: TRBJ2-7
v_call: TRBV12-3/TRBV12-4
d_call: TRBD2
cdr3_aa: CASSLGGGPGQYF
cdr3_nt: TGTGCCAGCAGTTTGGGGGGAGGGCCAGGGCAGTACTTC

clone_size: once
j_call: TRBJ2-3
v_call: TRBV7-2
d_call: TRBD2
cdr3_aa: CASSLEALAGITDTQYF
cdr3_nt: TGTGCCAGCAGCTTAGAGGCGCTAGCGGGAATCACAGATACGCAGTATTTT

clone_size: -
j_call: TRBJ1-5
v_call: TRBV5-1
d_call: -
cdr3_aa: CASSPGGGNGNQPQHF
cdr3_nt: TGCGCCAGCAGCCCCGGTGGAGGTAACGGCAATCAGCCCCAGCATTTT

clone_size: -
j_call: TRBJ2-7
v_call: TRBV12-3/TRBV12-4
d_call: -
cdr3_aa: CASSPRGEQYF
cdr3_nt: TGTGCCAGCAGTCCTCGGGGCGAGCAGTACTTC

clone_size: -
j_call: TRBJ2-2
v_call: TRBV5-1
d_call: -
cdr3_aa: CASSLGGGVTGELFF
cdr3_nt: TGCGCCAGCAGCTTGGGTGGAGGGGTCACCGGGGAGCTGTTTTTT

clone_size: once
j_call: TRBJ2-7
v_call: TRBV3-1/TRBV3-2
d_call: TRBD2
cdr3_aa: CASSRGLAGFSYEQYF
cdr3_nt: TGTGCCAGCAGCCGAGGACTAGCGGGGTTCTCCTACGAGCAGTACTTC

clone_size: -
j_call: TRBJ1-2
v_call: TRBV10-2
d_call: -
cdr3_aa: CASSELGQTYGYTF
cdr3_nt: TGCGCCAGCAGTGAGTTGGGGCAGACCTATGGCTACACCTTC

clone_size: -
j_call: TRBJ2-6
v_call: TRBV4-2
d_call: -
cdr3_aa: CASSQVLETGANVLTF
cdr3_nt: TGTGCCAGCAGCCAAGTATTAGAGACTGGGGCCAACGTCCTGACTTTC

clone_size: -
j_call: TRBJ2-1
v_call: TRBV3-1/TRBV3-2
d_call: TRBD2
cdr3_aa: CASSQGLAGNEQFF
cdr3_nt: TGTGCCAGCAGCCAAGGACTAGCGGGCAATGAGCAGTTCTTC